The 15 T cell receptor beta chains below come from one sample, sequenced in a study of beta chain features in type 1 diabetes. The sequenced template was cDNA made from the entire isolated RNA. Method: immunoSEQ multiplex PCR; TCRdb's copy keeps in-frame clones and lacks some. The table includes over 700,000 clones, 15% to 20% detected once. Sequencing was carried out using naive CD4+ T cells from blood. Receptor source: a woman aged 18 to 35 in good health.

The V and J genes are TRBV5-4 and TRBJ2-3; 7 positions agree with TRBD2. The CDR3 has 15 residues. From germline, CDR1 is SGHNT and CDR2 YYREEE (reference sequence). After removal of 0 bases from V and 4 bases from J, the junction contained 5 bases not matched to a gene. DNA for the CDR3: TGTGCCAGCAGCTTGGCGCGGGAGAAAGCAGATACGCAGTATTTT. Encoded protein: CASSLAREKADTQYF.

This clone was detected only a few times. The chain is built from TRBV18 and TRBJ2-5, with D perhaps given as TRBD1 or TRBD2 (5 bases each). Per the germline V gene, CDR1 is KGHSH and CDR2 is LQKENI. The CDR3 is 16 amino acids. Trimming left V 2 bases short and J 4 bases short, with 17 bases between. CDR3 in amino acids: CASSPDRGSMGETQYF. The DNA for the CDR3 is TGTGCCAGCTCACCAGACAGAGGGTCGATGGGAGAGACCCAGTACTTC.

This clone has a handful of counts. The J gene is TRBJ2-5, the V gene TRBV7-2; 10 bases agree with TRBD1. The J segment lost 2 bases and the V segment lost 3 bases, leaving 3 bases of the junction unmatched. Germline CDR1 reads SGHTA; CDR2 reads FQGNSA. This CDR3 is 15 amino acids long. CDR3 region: CASSLRQGAQETQYF. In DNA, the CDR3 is TGTGCCAGCAGCTTGAGACAGGGGGCACAAGAGACCCAGTACTTC.

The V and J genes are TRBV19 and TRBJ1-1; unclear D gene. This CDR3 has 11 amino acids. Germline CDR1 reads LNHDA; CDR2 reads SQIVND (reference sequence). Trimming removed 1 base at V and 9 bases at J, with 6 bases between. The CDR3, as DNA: TGTGCCAGTAGTATAGGGGATCAAGCTTTCTTT. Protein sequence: CASSIGDQAFF. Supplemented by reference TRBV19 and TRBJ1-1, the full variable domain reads DGGITQSPKYLFRKEGQNVTLSCEQNLNHDAMYWYRQDPGQGLRLIYYSQIVNDFQKGDIAEGYSVSREKKESFPLTVTSAQKNPTAFYLCASSIGDQAFFGQGTRLTVV.

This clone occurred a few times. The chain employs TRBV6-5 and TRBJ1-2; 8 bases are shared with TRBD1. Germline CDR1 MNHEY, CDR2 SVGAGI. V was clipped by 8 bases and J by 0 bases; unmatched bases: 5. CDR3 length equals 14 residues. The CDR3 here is CASCRDRTNYGYTF. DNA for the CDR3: TGTGCCAGCTGCCGGGACAGGACTAACTATGGCTACACCTTC.

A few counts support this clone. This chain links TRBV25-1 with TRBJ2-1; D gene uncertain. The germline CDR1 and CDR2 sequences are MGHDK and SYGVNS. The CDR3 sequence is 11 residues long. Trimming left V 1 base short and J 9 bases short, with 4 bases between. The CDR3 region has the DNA TGTGCCAGCAGTGAATTTGGTGAGCAGTTCTTC. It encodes CASSEFGEQFF.

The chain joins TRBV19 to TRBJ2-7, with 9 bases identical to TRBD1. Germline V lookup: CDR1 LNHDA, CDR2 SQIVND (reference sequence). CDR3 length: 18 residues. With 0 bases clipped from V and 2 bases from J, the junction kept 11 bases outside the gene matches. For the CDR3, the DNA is TGTGCCAGTAGTATAGAGTCTTCCGGGACAGGGCTCACCTACGAGCAGTACTTC. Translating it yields CASSIESSGTGLTYEQYF.

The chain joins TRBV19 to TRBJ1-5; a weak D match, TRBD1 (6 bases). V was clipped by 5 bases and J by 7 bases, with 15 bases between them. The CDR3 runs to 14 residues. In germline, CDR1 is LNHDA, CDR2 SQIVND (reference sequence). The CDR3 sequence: CASSQQQGFQPQHF. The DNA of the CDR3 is TGTGCCAGTAGTCAACAACAGGGCTTCCAGCCCCAGCATTTT.

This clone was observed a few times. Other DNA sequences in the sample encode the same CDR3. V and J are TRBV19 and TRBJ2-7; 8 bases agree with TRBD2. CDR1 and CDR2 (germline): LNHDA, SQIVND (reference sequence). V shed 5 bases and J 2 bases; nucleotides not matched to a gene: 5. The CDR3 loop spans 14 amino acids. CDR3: CASSVREGPYEQYF. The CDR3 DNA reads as TGTGCCAGTAGTGTACGGGAGGGCCCCTACGAGCAGTACTTC. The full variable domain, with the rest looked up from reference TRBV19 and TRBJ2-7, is DGGITQSPKYLFRKEGQNVTLSCEQNLNHDAMYWYRQDPGQGLRLIYYSQIVNDFQKGDIAEGYSVSREKKESFPLTVTSAQKNPTAFYLCASSVREGPYEQYFGPGTRLTVT.

The DNA for the CDR3 is TGCGCCAGCAGCTTGGGTCGGGGCGGTGACACCGGGGAGCTGTTTTTT. It encodes CASSLGRGGDTGELFF. The V and J genes are TRBV5-1 and TRBJ2-2; D is tentatively TRBD1 or TRBD2 (5 bases each). The CDR3 has 16 amino acids. From germline, CDR1 is SGHRS and CDR2 YFSETQ. With 0 bases removed from V and 3 bases from J, the gap between germline ends came to 12 bases.

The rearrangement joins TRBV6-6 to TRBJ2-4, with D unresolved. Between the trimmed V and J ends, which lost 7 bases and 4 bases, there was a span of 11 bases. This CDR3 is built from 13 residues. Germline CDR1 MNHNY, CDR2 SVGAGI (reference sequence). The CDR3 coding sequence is TGTGCCAGCATTAAGAACGGGAAAAACATTCAGTACTTC. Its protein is CASIKNGKNIQYF.

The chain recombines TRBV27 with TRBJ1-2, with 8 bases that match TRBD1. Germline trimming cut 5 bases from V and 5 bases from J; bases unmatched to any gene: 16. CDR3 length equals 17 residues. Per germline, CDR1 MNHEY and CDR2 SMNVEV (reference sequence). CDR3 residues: CASSPAQGQAGEYGYTF. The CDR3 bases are TGTGCCAGCAGTCCTGCCCAGGGACAGGCAGGAGAATATGGCTACACCTTC.

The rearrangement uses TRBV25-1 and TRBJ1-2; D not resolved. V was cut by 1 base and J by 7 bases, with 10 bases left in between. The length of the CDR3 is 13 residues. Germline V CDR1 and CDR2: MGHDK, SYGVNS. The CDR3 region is CASSEFGRVGYTF. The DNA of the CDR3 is TGTGCCAGCAGTGAATTTGGTAGGGTTGGCTACACCTTC.

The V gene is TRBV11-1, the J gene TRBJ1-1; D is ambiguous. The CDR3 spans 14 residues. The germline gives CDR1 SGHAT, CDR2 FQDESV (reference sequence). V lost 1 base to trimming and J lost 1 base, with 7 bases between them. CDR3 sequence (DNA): TGTGCCAGCAGCTTAGTGGCAGGGAACACTGAAGCTTTCTTT. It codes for CASSLVAGNTEAFF.

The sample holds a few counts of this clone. The CDR3 sequence: CASKREAYEQYF. DNA for the CDR3: TGTGCCAGCAAGCGGGAGGCCTACGAGCAGTACTTC. The chain employs TRBV2 and TRBJ2-7; 9 bases align to TRBD2. The CDR3 runs 12 residues. With V trimmed by 7 bases and J by 2 bases, 0 bases remained unmatched. CDR1 is SNHLY, CDR2 FYNNEI, per germline. Variable domain in full (rest from reference TRBV2 and TRBJ2-7): EPEVTQTPSHQVTQMGQEVILRCVPISNHLYFYWYRQILGQKVEFLVSFYNNEISEKSEIFDDQFSVERPDGSNFTLKIRSTKLEDSAMYFCASKREAYEQYFGPGTRLTVT.